This T cell receptor beta chain was retrieved from a study of PD-1 blockade in classical Hodgkin lymphoma. About the study: Patients were dosed intravenously with nivolumab at 3 mg/kg every 2 weeks. Regarding the study as a whole: Only CD4+ TCR diversity, not CD8+, had risen significantly by C4D1.

Each of the patients experienced relapse following autologous stem cell transplantation, and their brentuximab vedotin exposure differed. Responses achieved at best were complete response, partial response or progressive disease. TCRdb keeps only in-frame clones here, not all; method: immunoSEQ multiplex PCR. This sample has around 91,000 clones; around 86% occur once, and the top ten carry less than 25%. Germline lookup yields CDR1 SEHNR and CDR2 FQNEAQ (reference sequence). Trimming shortened V by 5 bases and J by 6 bases, and 16 bases separated the two germline ends. The CDR3 length is 14 residues. As concerns this clone: Antigen unknown.

Sequencing used peripheral blood mononuclear cells (PBMCs), obtained at baseline. The source is a human donor with classical Hodgkin lymphoma. The chain joins TRBV7-9 to TRBJ1-2; D call uncertain. For the CDR3, the DNA is TGTGCCAGCAGCCCATCCGAGGTGGGGAATGGCTACACCTTC. Translation: CASSPSEVGNGYTF.